The 2 T cell receptor beta chains given below trace back to one sample, sequenced in a study of blood T cells in healthy people across ages. PCR was performed a second time for about 7 to 11 cycles using a sample-barcoded 5' primer and a J-beta primer mix. Each CDR3 protein is one row after TCRdb ran MiXCR on the 5' RACE reads. In the table there are 1.5 million to 2 million distinct CDR3 sequences, 28% of which are singletons. Sequencing was done on a sample of blood. The source is a woman aged 25-40 years in good health.

This clonotype has a handful of counts. The rearrangement links TRBV4-1 to TRBJ2-5; D is possibly TRBD2 (6 bases). CDR1 is MGHRA and CDR2 is YSYEKL in the germline V gene. CDR3 length equals 14 residues. V was trimmed by 0 bases and J by 1 base, leaving 6 bases between them. This chain's CDR3 is CASSQETSQETQYF. The CDR3 nucleotides read TGCGCCAGCAGCCAAGAGACTAGCCAAGAGACCCAGTACTTC.

The V call is TRBV6-2 or TRBV6-3, the J call TRBJ2-3, with a tentative D call TRBD2 (5 bases). CDR1 MNHEY and CDR2 SVGEGT come from the germline V gene. CDR3 size: 11 residues. V was clipped by 7 bases and J by 5 bases, with 7 bases between them. The CDR3 loop is CASTGEDTQYF. In DNA form, the CDR3 reads TGTGCCAGCACCGGGGAAGATACGCAGTATTTT.